A selection of T cell receptor beta chains follows, all from one sample in a study of neoadjuvant anti-PD-1 for oral cavity cancer. The protocol was immunoSEQ multiplex PCR, while the TCRdb copy is restricted to in-frame clones and leaves out a portion. The table shows some 14,000 clones, with around 70% occurring only once. The sequenced sample was PBMCs, obtained before nivolumab (anti-PD-1) treatment. These TCRs come from a person between 40 and 85 years old with oral cavity squamous cell carcinoma. Each CDR3 is given with its conserved first and last residue. The order of the fields is V gene, clone size, D gene, J gene, CDR3 protein, CDR3 DNA. D genes are given only for firm matches. A row's size may be missing; if present it is once, few, many or a size class.

TRBV6-5,NA,NA,TRBJ1-2,CASTVGRGSYGYTF,TGTGCCAGCACCGTGGGACGGGGGAGCTATGGCTACACCTTC
TRBV6-5,NA,NA,TRBJ1-5,CASSEVFDQPQHF,TGTGCCAGCAGTGAAGTTTTCGATCAGCCCCAGCATTTT
TRBV21-1,NA,NA,TRBJ2-5,CASSTSGTFQETQYF,TGTGCCAGCAGCACTTCCGGGACCTTTCAAGAGACCCAGTACTTC
TRBV7-2,NA,NA,TRBJ2-2,CASSLATGELFF,TGTGCCAGCAGCTTAGCCACCGGGGAGCTGTTTTTT
TRBV7-6,NA,NA,TRBJ1-5,CASSLVAGRNQPQHF,TGTGCCAGCAGCCTCGTGGCGGGGAGAAATCAGCCCCAGCATTTT
TRBV29-1,once,NA,TRBJ1-1,CSVEDRKGPGRTEAFF,TGCAGCGTTGAAGATAGAAAGGGACCCGGGAGGACTGAAGCTTTCTTT
TRBV30,NA,NA,TRBJ1-6,CAWRGGSGQGNSPLHF,TGTGCCTGGAGAGGTGGTAGCGGGCAGGGTAATTCACCCCTCCACTTT
TRBV5-1,once,NA,TRBJ2-7,CASSLSDPPHYEQYF,TGCGCCAGCAGCCTTAGCGACCCCCCTCACTACGAGCAGTACTTC
TRBV5-1,NA,NA,TRBJ2-1,CASQPKAGGSYNEQFF,TGCGCCAGCCAACCCAAGGCCGGGGGCTCCTACAATGAGCAGTTCTTC
TRBV7-9,NA,TRBD1,TRBJ1-1,CASQGDTTEAFF,TGTGCCAGCCAGGGGGACACCACTGAAGCTTTCTTT
TRBV15,NA,NA,TRBJ2-2,CATSSQQEYTGELFF,TGTGCCACCAGCAGTCAACAGGAATACACCGGGGAGCTGTTTTTT
TRBV27,NA,NA,TRBJ2-1,CASRLLTSYNEQFF,TGTGCCAGCAGGCTGCTTACCTCCTACAATGAGCAGTTCTTC
TRBV7-9,NA,TRBD2,TRBJ2-1,CASSPSGGYNEQFF,TGTGCCAGCAGCCCCTCGGGGGGCTACAATGAGCAGTTCTTC
TRBV9,NA,NA,TRBJ2-2,CASSAVQGLHTGELFF,TGTGCCAGCAGCGCGGTTCAGGGACTCCACACCGGGGAGCTGTTTTTT
TRBV13,NA,NA,TRBJ1-1,CASSSHLQDSGTEAFF,TGTGCCAGCAGCTCCCACTTACAGGACTCAGGTACTGAAGCTTTCTTT
TRBV6-1,once,NA,TRBJ2-7,CASSPVHEQYF,TGTGCCAGCAGCCCTGTTCACGAGCAGTACTTC
TRBV11-2,NA,NA,TRBJ1-6,CASSQQAGANSPLHF,TGTGCCAGCAGCCAACAGGCAGGCGCTAATTCACCCCTCCACTTT
TRBV7-3,NA,TRBD2,TRBJ2-5,CASSRGAGGAETQYF,TGTGCCAGCAGCCGAGGGGCGGGAGGTGCGGAGACCCAGTACTTC
TRBV21-1,NA,NA,TRBJ1-2,CASSKDKGQGADGYTF,TGTGCCAGCAGCAAAGACAAAGGACAGGGGGCGGATGGCTACACCTTC
TRBV5-6,once,TRBD1,TRBJ1-6,CASSFVPGQYNSPLHF,TGTGCCAGCAGTTTTGTCCCGGGACAGTATAATTCACCCCTCCACTTT
TRBV6-5,NA,TRBD1,TRBJ2-7,CASSPDRVSYEQYF,TGTGCCAGCAGTCCCGACAGGGTCTCCTACGAGCAGTACTTC
TRBV5-4,NA,NA,TRBJ1-5,CASSVDANQPQHF,TGTGCCAGCAGCGTGGACGCCAATCAGCCCCAGCATTTT
TRBV6-5,NA,NA,TRBJ2-7,CASSYSDAPTYEQYF,TGTGCCAGCAGTTACTCGGATGCACCTACCTACGAGCAGTACTTC
TRBV5-6,NA,NA,TRBJ1-1,CASSLVGGRTEAFF,TGTGCCAGCAGCTTGGTGGGAGGGAGGACTGAAGCTTTCTTT
TRBV5-4,NA,NA,TRBJ1-1,CASSRQGPEAFF,TGTGCCAGCTCCCGTCAGGGTCCCGAAGCTTTCTTT
TRBV6-5,few,NA,TRBJ2-1,CASSFRPEGNFEQFF,TGTGCCAGCAGTTTTCGACCAGAGGGCAATTTTGAGCAGTTCTTC
TRBV29-1,NA,TRBD2,TRBJ2-7,CSVKPGLAGGPGEQYF,TGCAGCGTCAAGCCGGGACTAGCGGGAGGGCCGGGGGAGCAGTACTTC
TRBV18,NA,NA,TRBJ1-5,CASSPSRNNQPQHF,TGTGCCAGCTCACCCTCAAGGAACAATCAGCCCCAGCATTTT
TRBV11-2,once,NA,TRBJ1-6,CASSLRGGNSPLHF,TGTGCCAGCAGCCTACGTGGGGGAAATTCACCCCTCCACTTT
TRBV10-3,few,TRBD1,TRBJ2-7,CAISRGTGGSYEQYF,TGTGCCATCAGCCGAGGGACAGGGGGCTCCTACGAGCAGTACTTC
TRBV10-3,NA,NA,TRBJ1-2,CAISDGVYGYTF,TGTGCCATCAGTGACGGGGTCTACGGCTACACCTTC
TRBV6-5,NA,NA,TRBJ1-3,CASSPWKGSGNTIYF,TGTGCCAGCAGTCCCTGGAAGGGCTCTGGAAACACCATATATTTT
TRBV2,NA,NA,TRBJ2-3,CASIPYSGAGTDTQYF,TGTGCCAGCATCCCCTACTCCGGGGCCGGCACAGATACGCAGTATTTT
TRBV5-1,NA,TRBD2,TRBJ2-7,CASRSGLAGGNEQYF,TGCGCCAGCCGGTCAGGACTAGCGGGGGGAAACGAGCAGTACTTC
TRBV5-5,few,NA,TRBJ1-5,CASSLAPDSNQPQHF,TGTGCCAGCAGCTTGGCGCCAGATAGCAATCAGCCCCAGCATTTT
TRBV10-1,NA,NA,TRBJ2-1,CASSESTGVLNEQFF,TGCGCCAGCAGTGAGTCGACGGGAGTACTCAATGAGCAGTTCTTC
TRBV6-4,NA,NA,TRBJ1-1,CASSDLSTNTEAFF,TGTGCCAGCAGTGATCTCTCAACGAACACTGAAGCTTTCTTT
TRBV6-1,NA,NA,TRBJ2-2,CASSQMDGTGELFF,TGTGCCAGCAGCCAAATGGACGGAACCGGGGAGCTGTTTTTT
TRBV7-6,NA,NA,TRBJ2-3,CASSLGNSRLTDTQYF,TGTGCCAGCAGCTTAGGAAATAGTCGGCTTACAGATACGCAGTATTTT
TRBV6-4,NA,NA,TRBJ2-1,CASSDWVNEQFF,TGTGCCAGCAGTGACTGGGTAAATGAGCAGTTCTTC
TRBV5-6,once,NA,TRBJ2-1,CASSPVAANEQFF,TGTGCCAGCAGTCCGGTCGCGGCCAATGAGCAGTTCTTC
TRBV28,NA,TRBD1,TRBJ1-2,CASSRTTPRTGDPSPYGYTF,TGTGCCAGCAGCCGAACCACACCAAGGACAGGCGATCCTTCTCCTTATGGCTACACCTTC
TRBV30,NA,NA,TRBJ1-3,CAWSVQRGRRFGNTIYF,TGTGCCTGGAGTGTACAACGGGGCAGGAGGTTTGGAAACACCATATATTTT
TRBV6-5,NA,NA,TRBJ1-3,CASSWGAGNTIYF,TGTGCCAGTTCCTGGGGGGCTGGAAACACCATATATTTT
TRBV25-1,once,TRBD1,TRBJ1-1,CASSEYHRGAEAFF,TGTGCCAGCAGTGAATACCACAGGGGAGCTGAAGCTTTCTTT
TRBV5-1,few,NA,TRBJ2-3,CASSLARWGDTQYF,TGCGCCAGCAGCTTGGCCCGGTGGGGAGATACGCAGTATTTT
TRBV7-9,once,NA,TRBJ2-2,CASSLAASGELFF,TGTGCCAGCAGCTTAGCGGCGTCCGGGGAGCTGTTTTTT
TRBV7-2,NA,NA,TRBJ1-3,CASSLNTGSSGNTIYF,TGTGCCAGCAGCTTAAACACAGGGTCCTCTGGAAACACCATATATTTT
TRBV18,NA,NA,TRBJ1-5,CASSPPPGEGPQHF,TGTGCCAGCTCACCCCCGCCGGGGGAGGGGCCCCAGCATTTT
TRBV2,NA,NA,TRBJ2-4,CASSEKGQRFDIQYF,TGTGCCAGCAGTGAAAAAGGACAACGTTTCGACATTCAGTACTTC
TRBV6-1,NA,NA,TRBJ2-7,CASKERYEQYF,TGTGCCAGCAAAGAAAGGTACGAGCAGTACTTC
TRBV28,NA,TRBD1,TRBJ1-4,CASSLLRPGQGDPRGEKLFF,TGTGCCAGCAGTTTATTGAGACCGGGACAGGGGGATCCTCGCGGAGAAAAACTGTTTTTT
TRBV5-6,NA,NA,TRBJ1-3,CASSFERSTSGNTIYF,TGTGCCAGCAGCTTCGAAAGGTCTACCTCTGGAAACACCATATATTTT
TRBV27,NA,NA,TRBJ2-3,CASSLSTARDTQYF,TGTGCCAGCAGTTTATCCACCGCCAGGGATACGCAGTATTTT